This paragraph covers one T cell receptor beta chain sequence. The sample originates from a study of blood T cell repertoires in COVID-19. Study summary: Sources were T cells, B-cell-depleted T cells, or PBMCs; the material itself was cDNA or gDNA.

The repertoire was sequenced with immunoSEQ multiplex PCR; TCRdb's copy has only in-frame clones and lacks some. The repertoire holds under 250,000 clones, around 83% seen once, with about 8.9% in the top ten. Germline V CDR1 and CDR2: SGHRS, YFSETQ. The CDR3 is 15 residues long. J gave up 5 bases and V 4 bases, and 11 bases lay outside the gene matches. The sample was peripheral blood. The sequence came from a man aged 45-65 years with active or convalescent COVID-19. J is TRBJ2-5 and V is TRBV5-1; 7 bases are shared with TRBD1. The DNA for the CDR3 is TGCGCCAGCAGCAGCCTCCTAACAGGGGAGGAGACCCAGTACTTC. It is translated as CASSSLLTGEETQYF. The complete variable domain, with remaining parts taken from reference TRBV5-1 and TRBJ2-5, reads KAGVTQTPRYLIKTRGQQVTLSCSPISGHRSVSWYQQTPGQGLQFLFEYFSETQRNKGNFPGRFSGRQFSNSRSEMNVSTLELGDSALYLCASSSLLTGEETQYFGPGTRLLVL.